Included here is one T cell receptor beta chain sequence, with context. Its target antigen remains unknown. No base quality information exists; no much larger clone differs at one position. The library was generated by 5' RACE. Instrument used: Illumina HiSeq 2000. Template switching added a universal primer binding site, and the final cDNA carried a unique molecular identifier that allowed TCR cDNA molecules to be counted accurately. Specific primers in the conserved constant-segment region were used to synthesize first-strand cDNA for TCR alpha and beta chains. To control for contamination, every cDNA library was double barcoded, receiving both a SMART-Mk sample barcode and Illumina barcodes. Two successive PCR steps introduced TruSeq adapter sequences along with Illumina sample barcodes. TCR alpha and beta cDNA libraries were sequenced on the Illumina HiSeq platform with custom primers. The study's processing was this. MiGEC processed the raw reads to extract unique molecular identifiers, while MiXCR was used to determine the CDR3 positions. For each individual, recombination models were inferred using an EM algorithm with the repgenHMM and IGoR tools. The analysis of shared clonotypes was done with the tcR package in R, with sharing normalized by the product of cloneset sizes. To study raw recombination without the effects of thymic and clonal selection, out-of-frame nonproductive sequences were analyzed. TCRdb handled the public reads itself, with Q25 trimming in fastp and clone calling in MiXCR, and kept productive beta chains. Identical CDR3 proteins give one entry, which carries the most common genes and DNA. The V and J calls shown here were made by TCRdb, not taken from the authors' results. In all, the sample holds roughly 250,000 distinct CDR3 sequences, and over 11% of those were seen once. The biggest ten clones account for around 8.9% of the sample.

V is shortened by 2 bases, J by 0 bases, and the region joining them spans 11 bases. The CDR3 runs 15 amino acids, cysteine and phenylalanine included. The read is trimmed to its CDR3 DNA, 45 bases read in frame from base 1. From a lookup of the germline V gene (reference sequence), CDR1 and CDR2 are DFQATT and SNEGSKA. All donors were healthy Caucasians. Miltenyi CD45RO+ enrichment and human naive T-cell isolation kits were used to isolate memory (CD45RO+) and naive T cells from PBMC. The sample is drawn from a study of identical twins (dated by TCRdb to the mid-2010s). As for the study more broadly: To test whether fetal clonotypes persist, this study deep-sequenced TCR alpha and beta repertoires from monozygotic twins, from unrelated adults of various ages, and from cord blood. To rule out contamination, the twin experiments were replicated at different times with different library preparation protocols. On the study overall, not on this receptor specifically: Abundant cord blood beta clonotypes had fewer insertions, young adult naive repertoires showed a similar but weaker trend, and memory repertoires showed no such trend. Because the same donors could not be followed over many years, the conclusions relied on cross-sectional statistical analysis. Recombination models systematically underestimated out-of-frame TCR alpha sharing in monozygotic twins but agreed with sharing between unrelated individuals. Zero-insertion analyses could be partly confounded by invariant T cells such as MAIT and iNKT, though diverse VJ usage argued against such confounding for most clonotypes. Compared with coincidental sharing between unrelated individuals, out-of-frame TCR alpha sequences shared between twins had an excess of sequences with low generation probability. The excess sharing between twins in beta out-of-frame sequences was weaker because fewer shared sequences reduced the signal-to-noise ratio.

The sample consisted of memory (CD45RO+) T cells sorted from blood. The sample's cell subset or site, from its label and the paper: CD45RO+ enriched T cells. The origin of this receptor is a woman in her late teens or twenties in good health. The chain links TRBV20-1 with TRBJ1-5; the D gene is not confidently resolved. The CDR3 here reads CSARTSAGSNQPQHF. DNA sequence: TGCAGTGCTAGAACGTCCGCGGGTAGCAATCAGCCCCAGCATTTT.